This entry is about one T cell receptor beta chain. The sample is drawn from a study of T cell changes during pregnancy in multiple sclerosis. TCRdb's table, derived via immunoSEQ multiplex PCR, lists solely in-frame clones and lacks some. The table lists tens of thousands of clones, over 80% of them singletons. Germline CDR1 is PRHDT and CDR2 is FYEKMQ (reference sequence). The CDR3 runs to 13 residues. V lost 5 bases, J lost 6 bases, and 5 bases stayed unmatched. This sequence originates from a female donor in good health, enrolled as a control in a pregnancy study. The specimen was CD8+ T cells from peripheral blood mononuclear cells, collected in the third trimester of pregnancy. This sequence joins TRBV13 and TRBJ2-5; TRBD1 aligns across 8 bases. The CDR3 DNA sequence: TGTGCCAGCAGCCAGACAGGGGAGCAGACCCAGTACTTC. Protein: CASSQTGEQTQYF.